This T cell receptor beta chain was retrieved from a study of STAT3 mutations in large granular lymphocyte leukemia. About the study: Roughly half of the longitudinally sequenced T-LGLL patients carried detectable canonical activating STAT3 mutations. General study findings and limits: Clonal expansion was inferred from samples taken at other timepoints. At least one immunodominant TCR beta clonotype appeared in every T-cell large granular lymphocyte leukemia patient. All newly emerging clones after therapy were STAT3 wild type. A small but highly pathogenic clone may have been missed.

V gave up 6 bases and J gave up 4 bases; unmatched junction bases: 9. This CDR3 is 14 amino acids long. Germline CDR1 reads SQVTM; CDR2 reads ANQGSEA. Data came from immunoSEQ multiplex PCR; TCRdb stores just in-frame clones and leaves some out. Among about 42,000 clones listed, roughly three quarters were seen once. Turning to this clone: Antigen unknown.

The sample taken for sequencing was PBMCs. The genes are TRBV29-1 and TRBJ1-1; 9 bases align to TRBD1. The sequence derives from a human donor with T large granular lymphocyte leukemia. Some clones in this sample may be carry-over from other donors' samples. The CDR3 reads CSVRGQGGGTEAFF. CDR3 sequence (DNA): TGCAGCGTGAGGGGACAGGGAGGAGGCACTGAAGCTTTCTTT.